Below, 26 T cell receptor beta chains from the same sample are listed, as sequenced in a study of CD8+ T cells in alopecia areata. Investigators isolated RNA and reverse transcribed it into cDNA to act as the sequencing template. Produced via immunoSEQ multiplex PCR; TCRdb's table is partial and in-frame only. The repertoire holds 110,000 to 150,000 clones, approximately 50% seen once, with roughly 0.99% in the top ten. The sample in question was CD4+ T cells sorted from blood, obtained at week 0. These receptors all stem from a human donor with alopecia areata.

The chain carries TRBV7-9 and TRBJ2-3, with D maybe TRBD2 (6 bases). The V gene's germline CDR1 is SEHNR and CDR2 FQNEAQ (reference sequence). This CDR3 has 14 amino acids. Trimming took 1 base from V and 11 from J, leaving 16 bases between them. The CDR3 protein is CASSLDKAGGKQYF. Here the CDR3 DNA reads TGTGCCAGCAGCTTAGACAAGGCTGGCGGGAAGCAGTATTTT.

The chain is built from TRBV7-2 and TRBJ2-7, with 7 bases lining up with TRBD2. The CDR3 length is 14 residues. V shed 4 bases and J 5 bases; nucleotides not matched to a gene: 8. Germline CDR1 SGHTA, CDR2 FQGNSA. The CDR3 bases are TGTGCCAGCAGCTCCGAGTGGACTAGGAACGAGCAGTACTTC. It is translated as CASSSEWTRNEQYF.

The J gene is TRBJ1-5, the V gene TRBV25-1; 7 bases match TRBD1. The V segment lost 6 bases and the J segment 5 bases; nucleotides outside the gene matches: 4. The CDR3 has 13 residues. The germline CDR1 and CDR2 sequences are MGHDK and SYGVNS. The CDR3 sequence is CASRDRADQPQHF. CDR3 sequence (DNA): TGTGCCAGCAGAGACAGGGCGGATCAGCCCCAGCATTTT.

V is TRBV29-1 and J is TRBJ2-7; 8 nucleotides align to TRBD1. The ends lost 4 bases at V and 5 bases at J; junction bases unmatched: 7. The germline V gene encodes CDR1 SQVTM and CDR2 ANQGSEA. This CDR3 region has 13 residues. This CDR3 is CSVAETGVHEQYF. As DNA, the CDR3 is TGCAGCGTTGCGGAGACAGGGGTCCACGAGCAGTACTTC.

This chain joins TRBV7-9 and TRBJ2-3; D possibly uses TRBD1 or TRBD2 (5 bases each). V was cut by 5 bases and J by 0 bases, with 15 bases left in between. This CDR3 contains 16 residues. The V gene's germline CDR1 is SEHNR and CDR2 FQNEAQ (reference sequence). The CDR3 nucleotides read TGTGCCAGCAGCCGACGTGGGGGTTTGAGCACAGATACGCAGTATTTT. Amino acids: CASSRRGGLSTDTQYF.

V usage is TRBV29-1 and J usage is TRBJ2-6; D gene unclear. Germline V CDR1 and CDR2: SQVTM, ANQGSEA. V shed 6 bases and J shed 0 bases, with 9 bases lying between them. The CDR3 totals 14 residues. The CDR3, as DNA: TGCAGCGTAGGCCTGAGCTCTGGGGCCAACGTCCTGACTTTC. It encodes CSVGLSSGANVLTF.

This clone came up a few times. CDR3 region: CSAGGWQPQHF. In nucleotides, the CDR3 is TGCAGTGCTGGCGGATGGCAGCCCCAGCATTTT. This chain connects TRBV20-1 to TRBJ1-5; D ambiguous. Germline loops: CDR1 DFQATT, CDR2 SNEGSKA (reference sequence). CDR3 length: 11 residues. V shed 5 bases and J shed 7 bases, with 9 bases lying between them.

A few counts support this clone. The chain couples TRBV7-9 to TRBJ2-3; 9 positions match TRBD1. This CDR3 is built from 15 residues. Germline values: CDR1 SEHNR, CDR2 FQNEAQ (reference sequence). J gave up 5 bases and V 5 bases, and 8 bases lay outside the gene matches. In nucleotides, the CDR3 is TGTGCCAGCAGCATCGGGACAGGGAATGGAGATACGCAGTATTTT. Translating gives CASSIGTGNGDTQYF.

This chain connects TRBV29-1 to TRBJ1-5; 7 bases match TRBD1. With V trimmed by 7 bases and J by 5 bases, 8 bases remained unmatched. The CDR3 has 13 amino acids. Germline V lookup: CDR1 SQVTM, CDR2 ANQGSEA. The CDR3 DNA reads TGCAGCGCATCAGGGGGTGGGGATCAGCCCCAGCATTTT. Protein product: CSASGGGDQPQHF.

The genes are TRBV4-2 and TRBJ2-3; D is unresolved. Trimming took 0 bases from V and 4 from J, leaving 8 bases between them. Germline CDR1 LGHNA, CDR2 YNFKEQ. The CDR3 extends over 14 amino acids. The CDR3 sequence: CASSQEKVSDTQYF. The CDR3 coding sequence is TGTGCCAGCAGCCAAGAAAAGGTCTCAGATACGCAGTATTTT.

V gene TRBV5-1 combines with J gene TRBJ1-2; a possible D gene is TRBD1 (6 bases). Germline lookup yields CDR1 SGHRS and CDR2 YFSETQ. V lost 3 bases, J lost 0 bases, and 6 bases lay in between. CDR3 length: 13 amino acids. CDR3 residues: CASSWDTNYGYTF. CDR3 nucleotide sequence: TGCGCCAGCAGCTGGGACACTAACTATGGCTACACCTTC.

The genes are TRBV7-9 and TRBJ1-1; the D gene is possibly TRBD1 (6 bases). Germline loops: CDR1 SEHNR, CDR2 FQNEAQ (reference sequence). This CDR3 is built from 16 residues. The V end lost 6 bases, the J end lost 0 bases, and 17 bases lay between the germline ends. CDR3 amino acids: CASRARQEIMNTEAFF. CDR3 nucleotides: TGTGCCAGCAGGGCCCGACAGGAGATCATGAACACTGAAGCTTTCTTT.

The chain is built from TRBV7-9 and TRBJ2-1; 13 bases line up with TRBD2. Germline lookup yields CDR1 SEHNR and CDR2 FQNEAQ (reference sequence). CDR3 length: 15 amino acids. Trimming took 6 bases from V and 5 from J; bases not matched to a gene: 4. CDR3 DNA: TGTGCCAGCAGTTCCGGGACTAGCGGGAACAATGAGCAGTTCTTC. It codes for CASSSGTSGNNEQFF.

This clone has a handful of counts. The gene calls are TRBV29-1 and TRBJ2-3; D unclear. Germline V gene data show CDR1 as SQVTM and CDR2 as ANQGSEA. The CDR3 covers 14 residues. CDR3 in amino acids: CSVPSWARTDTQYF. The DNA of the CDR3 is TGCAGTGTTCCCTCTTGGGCCCGCACAGATACGCAGTATTTT.

The chain combines TRBV11-1 with TRBJ2-7; a possible D gene is TRBD2 (6 bases). The V gene lost 3 bases and the J gene lost 6 bases, with 15 bases spanning the gap. The CDR3 contains 14 residues. CDR1 is SGHAT, CDR2 FQDESV, per germline (reference sequence). The DNA for the CDR3 is TGTGCCAGCAGCTTCGGGAGCTCCTACGTCGAGCAGTACTTC. It is translated as CASSFGSSYVEQYF.

The chain has TRBV2 and TRBJ2-3; a possible D gene is TRBD2 (6 bases). The CDR3 loop spans 15 amino acids. From germline, CDR1 is SNHLY and CDR2 FYNNEI. V was pared by 6 bases and J by 1 base, with 14 bases between. CDR3 sequence reads: CASRDSGHGTDTQYF. CDR3 bases: TGTGCCAGCAGGGATAGCGGACACGGCACAGATACGCAGTATTTT.

V gene TRBV29-1 combines with J gene TRBJ2-7, with D possibly TRBD1 on 5 matching bases. Germline V gene sequence: CDR1 SQVTM, CDR2 ANQGSEA. With 4 bases removed from V and 3 bases from J, the gap between germline ends came to 13 bases. There are 13 residues in the CDR3. The CDR3, as DNA: TGCAGCGTTGGAAAGGGTAGGGGCTACGAGCAGTACTTC. Its translation: CSVGKGRGYEQYF.

There are a few counts of this clone. This chain links TRBV19 with TRBJ2-5; 10 bases map to TRBD2. Germline lookup yields CDR1 LNHDA and CDR2 SQIVND (reference sequence). The CDR3 runs to 16 residues. The trim removed 6 bases at V and 2 bases at J, leaving 9 bases unmatched. CDR3: CASSPRELAGQETQYF. CDR3 nucleotide sequence: TGTGCCAGTAGCCCTAGGGAACTAGCGGGACAAGAGACCCAGTACTTC.

This clone is a singleton in its sample. The chain joins TRBV30 to TRBJ2-7; D may be TRBD2 (6 bases). CDR3 length: 14 residues. Germline V gene lookup returns CDR1 GTSNPN and CDR2 SVGIG (reference sequence). The V gene lost 2 bases and the J gene lost 0 bases, with 11 bases spanning the gap. CDR3 DNA sequence: TGTGCCTGGAGTCGAGGCGGGAACTCCTACGAGCAGTACTTC. It translates to CAWSRGGNSYEQYF.

This clone has a handful of counts. The rearrangement joins TRBV29-1 to TRBJ2-5; D gene uncertain. In germline, CDR1 is SQVTM, CDR2 ANQGSEA. CDR3 size: 11 residues. Deletions cut 6 bases from V and 4 bases from J, with 9 bases between. The CDR3 reads CSVRALETQYF. The CDR3 DNA follows: TGCAGCGTCCGGGCCCTAGAGACCCAGTACTTC. Complete variable domain (other parts from reference TRBV29-1 and TRBJ2-5): SAVISQKPSRDICQRGTSLTIQCQVDSQVTMMFWYRQQPGQSLTLIATANQGSEATYESGFVIDKFPISRPNLTFSTLTVSNMSPEDSSIYLCSVRALETQYFGPGTRLLVL.

The chain combines TRBV5-1 with TRBJ2-7; D uncertain. Germline-derived CDR1 and CDR2 are SGHRS and YFSETQ. The V end lost 0 bases, the J end lost 6 bases, and 16 bases lay between the germline ends. The length of the CDR3 is 15 residues. CDR3 protein: CASSLAPSRDGEQYF. In nucleotides, the CDR3 is TGCGCCAGCAGCTTGGCCCCGTCTCGCGATGGCGAGCAGTACTTC.

This sequence joins TRBV4-1 and TRBJ2-7, with D hard to call. V was shortened by 0 bases and J by 4 bases, with 1 base between the two germline ends. This CDR3 comprises 11 residues. Germline CDR1 reads MGHRA; CDR2 reads YSYEKL. The CDR3 protein is CASSQDYEQYF. In DNA, the CDR3 is TGCGCCAGCAGCCAAGATTACGAGCAGTACTTC.

This clone has just a few counts. This chain joins TRBV19 and TRBJ1-5; D gene unclear. This CDR3 is 13 amino acids long. The germline V gene encodes CDR1 LNHDA and CDR2 SQIVND (reference sequence). The ends were cut back, 5 bases at V and 2 bases at J, with 7 bases in the middle. The CDR3 DNA follows: TGTGCCAGTAGTGCCTCGGGCAATCAGCCCCAGCATTTT. It translates to CASSASGNQPQHF.

This chain connects TRBV2 to TRBJ2-5; D is possibly TRBD2 (5 bases). Germline lookup yields CDR1 SNHLY and CDR2 FYNNEI. The CDR3 is 13 amino acids. Trimming pared 6 bases from V and 5 bases from J, leaving 13 bases between. The CDR3 DNA is TGTGCCAGCAGCCCTCTCAGAGGGGAGACCCAGTACTTC. It specifies CASSPLRGETQYF.

The chain carries TRBV27 and TRBJ1-2; D unclear. The germline CDR1 and CDR2 sequences are MNHEY and SMNVEV (reference sequence). The CDR3 totals 14 residues. V was trimmed by 5 bases and J by 4 bases, leaving 14 bases between them. DNA of the CDR3: TGTGCCAGCAGTGGATCCGGTGTGGGCTATGGCTACACCTTC. Translating gives CASSGSGVGYGYTF.

The V and J genes are TRBV7-2 and TRBJ2-1, with 11 bases aligning to TRBD2. V shed 6 bases and J 6 bases; nucleotides not matched to a gene: 10. Germline V lookup: CDR1 SGHTA, CDR2 FQGNSA. CDR3 size: 16 residues. The CDR3 reads CASRPQTSGTGNEQFF. As DNA, the CDR3 is TGTGCCAGCAGGCCCCAGACTAGCGGGACGGGCAATGAGCAGTTCTTC.